The 8 T cell receptor beta chains presented below share a single source sample, sequenced in a study of shared clonotypes between healthy human individuals. Only in-frame clones appear in the TCRdb table, and some are missing; sequencing was by immunoSEQ multiplex PCR. The data contain some 2.3 million clones, over 85% of them singletons. The source material was naive CD4+ T cells from PBMCs. Subset reported: CD45RA+ positively selected. These receptor sequences come from a man between 18 and 29 years old in good health. Some clones in this sample may be carry-over from other donors' samples.

The chain couples TRBV10-3 to TRBJ2-3, with TRBD2 matching 8 bases. In germline, CDR1 is ENHRY, CDR2 SYGVKD. The CDR3 sequence is 17 residues long. The trim removed 0 bases at V and 2 bases at J, leaving 7 bases unmatched. CDR3 sequence: CAISESTGRGNTDTQYF. CDR3 nucleotide sequence: TGTGCCATCAGTGAGTCGACCGGGAGGGGAAACACAGATACGCAGTATTTT.

The V gene is TRBV28, the J gene TRBJ2-6, with TRBD1 as a possible D gene (6 bases). Trimming left V 3 bases short and J 2 bases short, with 11 bases between. This CDR3 spans 16 amino acids. Germline lookup yields CDR1 MDHEN and CDR2 SYDVKM. In DNA, the CDR3 is TGTGCCAGCAGTTTCAGTTGGGGGCCTGGGGCCAACGTCCTGACTTTC. As protein: CASSFSWGPGANVLTF.

Details on this clone: This CDR3 is also generated by other DNA sequences in the sample. This rearrangement joins TRBV19 to TRBJ1-4; no reliable D call. This CDR3 spans 11 amino acids. V was cut by 3 bases and J by 8 bases, with 4 bases left in between. Germline CDR1 and CDR2: LNHDA and SQIVND (reference sequence). DNA for the CDR3: TGTGCCAGTAGTATCACGGAAAAACTGTTTTTT. It specifies CASSITEKLFF.

The chain combines TRBV7-6 with TRBJ2-4; 12 nucleotides agree with TRBD1. Germline assignment: CDR1 SGHVS and CDR2 FNYEAQ. J gave up 7 bases and V 5 bases, and 18 bases lay outside the gene matches. The CDR3 is made up of 19 amino acids. CDR3 protein: CASSRARRDRGQVWNIQYF. CDR3 sequence (DNA): TGTGCCAGCAGCCGGGCGCGCCGGGACAGGGGGCAAGTATGGAACATTCAGTACTTC.

In regard to this clone: The same CDR3 can be traced to other DNA sequences in this sample. The chain has TRBV2 and TRBJ2-7; D is uncertain. Germline CDR1 SNHLY, CDR2 FYNNEI. The ends were cut back, 1 base at V and 7 bases at J, with 2 bases in the middle. The CDR3 contains 10 residues. This chain's CDR3 is CASSEGEQYF. The CDR3 nucleotides read TGTGCCAGCAGTGAAGGGGAGCAGTACTTC.

The J gene is TRBJ2-7, the V gene TRBV7-2; 7 positions agree with TRBD1. Germline assignment: CDR1 SGHTA and CDR2 FQGNSA. After removal of 4 bases from V and 0 bases from J, the junction contained 6 bases not matched to a gene. This CDR3 region has 15 residues. CDR3 protein: CASSSQRGLSYEQYF. CDR3 bases: TGTGCCAGCAGCTCACAAAGGGGGCTCTCCTACGAGCAGTACTTC.

The V call is TRBV7-8, the J call TRBJ1-2, with TRBD1 matching over 8 bases. CDR3 size: 15 residues. Germline-derived CDR1 and CDR2 are SGHVS and FQNEAQ. Trimming removed 5 bases from V and 8 bases from J; junction bases left unmatched: 13. The CDR3 loop is CASSTGTGNRYGYTF. The CDR3 coding sequence is TGTGCCAGCAGCACCGGGACAGGCAATCGTTACGGCTACACCTTC.

The chain is built from TRBV18 and TRBJ2-3; 9 nucleotides line up with TRBD1. The V gene's germline CDR1 is KGHSH and CDR2 LQKENI. The junction had 5 bases not matched to a gene; V was cut back by 2 bases and J by 2 bases. This CDR3 spans 16 amino acids. CDR3 sequence: CASSPAGQGTTDTQYF. DNA of the CDR3: TGTGCCAGCTCACCAGCGGGACAGGGCACCACAGATACGCAGTATTTT.